Below, 25 T cell receptor beta chains from the same sample are listed, as sequenced in a study of OX40 agonist ivuxolimab in advanced cancers. Assay used: immunoSEQ multiplex PCR; TCRdb lists only in-frame clones, some missing. The sample includes 55,000 to 70,000 clones, 70% to 90% seen only once; the top ten take 4.5% to 5.5%. Material: CD4+ or CD8+ T cells sorted from blood, obtained in a trial of the OX40 agonist ivuxolimab. These receptors were obtained from an adult with an advanced solid tumor such as melanoma, head and neck, liver or kidney cancer.

The chain has TRBV20-1 and TRBJ2-5; no firm D call. With 3 bases removed from V and 3 bases from J, the gap between germline ends came to 5 bases. CDR1 DFQATT and CDR2 SNEGSKA come from the germline V gene (reference sequence). The CDR3 loop spans 11 amino acids. The CDR3: CSASPEETQYF. The DNA of the CDR3 is TGCAGTGCTAGCCCTGAAGAGACCCAGTACTTC.

The gene calls are TRBV7-2 and TRBJ1-5; D not resolved. This CDR3 contains 12 residues. V was cut by 1 base and J by 7 bases, with 5 bases left in between. Per the germline V gene, CDR1 is SGHTA and CDR2 is FQGNSA. The CDR3 is CASSLGRQPQHF. The CDR3 DNA is TGTGCCAGCAGCTTAGGACGCCAGCCCCAGCATTTT. The full variable domain, its missing parts supplied by reference TRBV7-2 and TRBJ1-5, is GAGVSQSPSNKVTEKGKDVELRCDPISGHTALYWYRQSLGQGLEFLIYFQGNSAPDKSGLPSDRFSAERTGGSVSTLTIQRTQQEDSAVYLCASSLGRQPQHFGDGTRLSIL.

The chain recombines TRBV27 with TRBJ2-1, with D maybe TRBD1 (6 bases). In germline, CDR1 is MNHEY, CDR2 SMNVEV (reference sequence). The CDR3 has 15 amino acids. V lost 6 bases, J lost 8 bases, and 20 bases lay in between. CDR3 nucleotides: TGTGCCAGCAGCTTAACCGGCCACAGGGCGTATGAGCAGTTCTTC. Translating it yields CASSLTGHRAYEQFF.

The chain combines TRBV18 with TRBJ1-3, with 10 bases aligning to TRBD1. Germline lookup yields CDR1 KGHSH and CDR2 LQKENI. This CDR3 has 16 residues. With 1 base clipped from V and 0 bases from J, the junction kept 0 bases outside the gene matches. The CDR3 DNA follows: TGTGCCAGCTCACCACGGACAGGGGGCTCTGGAAACACCATATATTTT. Residues: CASSPRTGGSGNTIYF.

V gene TRBV18 combines with J gene TRBJ1-3, with 7 nucleotides matching TRBD1. Looked up from germline, CDR1 is KGHSH and CDR2 is LQKENI. The CDR3 has 13 amino acids. J lost 9 bases, V lost 4 bases, and 6 bases had no gene match. The CDR3 protein is CASSLGTDGTIYF. In nucleotides, the CDR3 is TGTGCCAGCTCACTCGGGACAGATGGCACCATATATTTT.

The chain employs TRBV7-2 and TRBJ2-5; D possibly corresponds to TRBD1 (6 bases). The DNA end is more similar to TRBJ2-7, so the J call may be wrong. Germline lookup yields CDR1 SGHTA and CDR2 FQGNSA. This CDR3 spans 16 amino acids. CDR3 bases: TGTGCCAGCAGCCTTGGACAGCTAGTTAGCTCCTACGAGCAGTACTTC. Encoded protein: CASSLGQLVSSYEQYF.

This chain joins TRBV7-2 and TRBJ2-1; 11 bases are a match to TRBD2. Trimming removed 1 base from V and 10 bases from J; junction bases left unmatched: 3. Germline CDR1 reads SGHTA; CDR2 reads FQGNSA. The CDR3 is made up of 14 amino acids. CDR3 sequence reads: CASSLGLAGGEQFF. For the CDR3, the DNA is TGTGCCAGCAGCTTAGGGCTAGCGGGAGGCGAGCAGTTCTTC.

The chain combines TRBV30 with TRBJ1-6, with a weak D call TRBD1 (6 bases). V was trimmed by 6 bases and J by 7 bases, leaving 13 bases between them. Germline CDR1 reads GTSNPN; CDR2 reads SVGIG (reference sequence). This CDR3 has 13 residues. CDR3: CACQRQENSPLHF. The DNA for the CDR3 is TGTGCCTGTCAAAGACAGGAGAATTCACCCCTCCACTTT.

This clone occurred once. The chain employs TRBV19 and TRBJ1-6, with D unclear. Trimming shortened V by 3 bases and J by 4 bases, and 10 bases separated the two germline ends. The CDR3 is 15 residues long. Germline V lookup: CDR1 LNHDA, CDR2 SQIVND (reference sequence). Written as DNA, the CDR3 is TGTGCCAGTAGTATTGAAGTGGGGTATAATTCACCCCTCCACTTT. This translates into CASSIEVGYNSPLHF.

The rearrangement uses TRBV6-5 and TRBJ2-5; 9 bases line up with TRBD1. Germline V lookup: CDR1 MNHEY, CDR2 SVGAGI. V was clipped by 0 bases and J by 5 bases; unmatched bases: 7. This CDR3 is built from 16 residues. CDR3 in DNA: TGTGCCAGCAGTTACTCAAGAACAGGGGGCGGCGAGACCCAGTACTTC. Translation gives CASSYSRTGGGETQYF.

The V call is TRBV19, the J call TRBJ2-7; 7 bases line up with TRBD1. CDR3 length: 14 residues. Unmatched junction bases numbered 6, after V lost 5 bases and J lost 2 bases. Germline CDR1 LNHDA, CDR2 SQIVND (reference sequence). CDR3 sequence: CASSSGQEAYEQYF. CDR3 nucleotides: TGTGCCAGTAGTTCCGGACAGGAAGCCTACGAGCAGTACTTC.

J is TRBJ2-3 and V is TRBV7-9; 9 nucleotides line up with TRBD2. Unmatched junction bases numbered 8, after V lost 8 bases and J lost 2 bases. Germline V lookup: CDR1 SEHNR, CDR2 FQNEAQ (reference sequence). This CDR3 region has 15 residues. The CDR3: CASPPSGIATDTQYF. CDR3 nucleotide sequence: TGTGCCAGCCCGCCTAGCGGGATAGCCACAGATACGCAGTATTTT. The variable domain in full, with the rest retrieved from reference TRBV7-9 and TRBJ2-3, is DTGVSQNPRHKITKRGQNVTFRCDPISEHNRLYWYRQTLGQGPEFLTYFQNEAQLEKSRLLSDRFSAERPKGSFSTLEIQRTEQGDSAMYLCASPPSGIATDTQYFGPGTRLTVL.

V usage is TRBV27 and J usage is TRBJ2-1; D unclear. With 0 bases removed from V and 1 base from J, the gap between germline ends came to 13 bases. The CDR3 covers 17 residues. From germline, CDR1 is MNHEY and CDR2 SMNVEV (reference sequence). The CDR3 DNA sequence: TGTGCCAGCAGTTTATCTGCGTCGTGGAGTTCCTACAATGAGCAGTTCTTC. Protein: CASSLSASWSSYNEQFF.

The rearrangement joins TRBV19 to TRBJ2-1; no reliable D call. V gave up 8 bases and J gave up 0 bases, with 8 bases separating them. Looked up from germline, CDR1 is LNHDA and CDR2 is SQIVND (reference sequence). CDR3 size: 13 residues. The CDR3 reads CASADSSYNEQFF. The DNA of the CDR3 is TGTGCCAGTGCCGATAGCTCCTACAATGAGCAGTTCTTC.

This chain joins TRBV4-2 and TRBJ1-6; possibly TRBD1 for D (6 bases). Germline CDR1 LGHNA, CDR2 YNFKEQ. CDR3 size: 15 residues. Trimming took 1 base from V and 7 from J, leaving 11 bases between them. The CDR3 region has the DNA TGTGCCAGCAGCCAAGTGGACAGTTTAAATTCACCCCTCCACTTT. This gives the protein CASSQVDSLNSPLHF.

This clone has a single count. The chain couples TRBV5-1 to TRBJ2-7; 7 bases align to TRBD2. Germline V lookup: CDR1 SGHRS, CDR2 YFSETQ. With 10 bases clipped from V and 0 bases from J, the junction kept 10 bases outside the gene matches. The CDR3 is 14 amino acids. The CDR3 nucleotides read TGCGCCTCCCGCGGGGGTCCAAGCTCCTACGAGCAGTACTTC. Translation gives CASRGGPSSYEQYF.

The V call is TRBV5-4, the J call TRBJ2-3; TRBD2 is a possible D gene (5 bases). CDR3 size: 18 residues. Trimming removed 3 bases from V and 0 bases from J, with 20 bases in between. CDR1 SGHNT and CDR2 YYREEE come from the germline V gene (reference sequence). This CDR3 is CASSSPVGRGPSTDTQYF. The CDR3 region has the DNA TGTGCCAGCAGCTCCCCTGTGGGGAGAGGCCCTAGCACAGATACGCAGTATTTT.

The V call is TRBV28, the J call TRBJ1-5; no definite D call. V was trimmed by 3 bases and J by 4 bases, leaving 13 bases between them. Per the germline V gene, CDR1 is MDHEN and CDR2 is SYDVKM. The CDR3 is made up of 15 amino acids. CDR3 sequence reads: CASSFVVRVNQPQHF. CDR3 DNA sequence: TGTGCCAGCAGTTTTGTGGTACGGGTGAATCAGCCCCAGCATTTT.

The V gene is TRBV4-1, the J gene TRBJ2-7; no clear D. CDR3 size: 16 residues. CDR1 is MGHRA, CDR2 YSYEKL, per germline. V was trimmed by 0 bases and J by 1 base, leaving 13 bases between them. CDR3 nucleotide sequence: TGCGCCAGCAGCCAAGAGTATTCTATCACTTCCTACGAGCAGTACTTC. It codes for CASSQEYSITSYEQYF.

This sequence joins TRBV19 and TRBJ2-7; D perhaps matches TRBD1 (5 bases). Looked up from germline, CDR1 is LNHDA and CDR2 is SQIVND (reference sequence). The length of the CDR3 is 12 residues. The V and J ends lost 5 bases and 6 bases respectively, with 11 bases between them. CDR3 coding DNA: TGTGCCAGTAGTCGCAGGGTCGGCGAGCAGTACTTC. Amino acids: CASSRRVGEQYF.

The chain couples TRBV5-1 to TRBJ2-3, with a possible D match to TRBD2 (5 bases). Trimming cost V 0 bases and J 4 bases, with 6 bases left between them. The CDR3 extends over 13 amino acids. Germline CDR1 reads SGHRS; CDR2 reads YFSETQ. CDR3 protein: CASSLAAADTQYF. DNA of the CDR3: TGCGCCAGCAGCTTGGCAGCGGCAGATACGCAGTATTTT. The full variable domain, in which reference TRBV5-1 and TRBJ2-3 provide the parts outside the CDR3, is KAGVTQTPRYLIKTRGQQVTLSCSPISGHRSVSWYQQTPGQGLQFLFEYFSETQRNKGNFPGRFSGRQFSNSRSEMNVSTLELGDSALYLCASSLAAADTQYFGPGTRLTVL.

This chain links TRBV6-1 with TRBJ1-1, with 8 bases fitting TRBD1. Germline V gene sequence: CDR1 MNHNS, CDR2 SASEGT. The length of the CDR3 is 13 residues. V shed 5 bases and J 8 bases; nucleotides not matched to a gene: 7. The CDR3 here is CASSKLRDREAFF. CDR3 sequence (DNA): TGTGCCAGCAGTAAACTCCGGGACAGGGAAGCTTTCTTT.

The V and J genes are TRBV6-6 and TRBJ2-7; D is uncertain. Looked up from germline, CDR1 is MNHNY and CDR2 is SVGAGI (reference sequence). The ends were cut back, 0 bases at V and 3 bases at J, with 12 bases in the middle. The CDR3 sequence is 15 residues long. In DNA form, the CDR3 reads TGTGCCAGCAGTTACTCGAATAGTATGGGCTACGAGCAGTACTTC. It encodes CASSYSNSMGYEQYF.

The chain employs TRBV4-3 and TRBJ1-4, with D unclear. Germline V CDR1 and CDR2: LGHNA, YSLEER. V was trimmed by 4 bases and J by 3 bases, leaving 18 bases between them. The CDR3 has 17 residues. This CDR3 is CASSPLGMWAANEKLFF. CDR3 DNA sequence: TGCGCCAGCAGCCCTCTGGGAATGTGGGCGGCTAATGAAAAACTGTTTTTT.

The gene calls are TRBV4-1 and TRBJ2-7, with D maybe TRBD2 (6 bases). Trimming cost V 0 bases and J 2 bases, with 11 bases left between them. CDR3 length: 15 amino acids. The germline gives CDR1 MGHRA, CDR2 YSYEKL. The CDR3 loop reads CASSQESGAPYEQYF. The CDR3 DNA reads as TGCGCCAGCAGCCAAGAATCGGGAGCCCCCTACGAGCAGTACTTC.